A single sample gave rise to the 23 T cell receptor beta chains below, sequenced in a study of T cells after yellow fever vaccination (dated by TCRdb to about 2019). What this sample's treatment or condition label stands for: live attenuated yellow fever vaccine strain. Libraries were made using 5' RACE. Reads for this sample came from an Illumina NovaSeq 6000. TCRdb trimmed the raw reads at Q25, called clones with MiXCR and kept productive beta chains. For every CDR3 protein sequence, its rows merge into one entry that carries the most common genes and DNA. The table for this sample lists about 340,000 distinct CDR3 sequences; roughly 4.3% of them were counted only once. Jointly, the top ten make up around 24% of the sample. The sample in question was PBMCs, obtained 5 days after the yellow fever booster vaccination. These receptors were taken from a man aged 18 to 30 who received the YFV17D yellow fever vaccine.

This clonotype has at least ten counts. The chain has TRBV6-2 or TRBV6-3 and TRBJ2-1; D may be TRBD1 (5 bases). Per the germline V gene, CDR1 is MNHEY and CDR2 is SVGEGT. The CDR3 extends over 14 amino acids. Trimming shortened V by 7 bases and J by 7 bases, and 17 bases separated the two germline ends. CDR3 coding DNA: TGTGCCAGCACAAGGGGAAGTGTGGAAAATGAGCAGTTCTTC. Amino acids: CASTRGSVENEQFF.

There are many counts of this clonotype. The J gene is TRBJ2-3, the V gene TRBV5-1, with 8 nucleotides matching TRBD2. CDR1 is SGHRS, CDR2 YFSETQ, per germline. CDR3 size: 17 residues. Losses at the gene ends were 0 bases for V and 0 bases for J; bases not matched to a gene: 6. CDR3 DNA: TGCGCCAGCAGCTTGGGAGCTAGCGGGTTTAGCACAGATACGCAGTATTTT. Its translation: CASSLGASGFSTDTQYF.

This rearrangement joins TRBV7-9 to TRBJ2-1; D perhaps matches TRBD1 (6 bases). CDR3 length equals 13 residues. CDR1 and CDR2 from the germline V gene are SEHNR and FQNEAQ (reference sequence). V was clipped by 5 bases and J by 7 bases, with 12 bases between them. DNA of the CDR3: TGTGCCAGCAGCCATACAGGGTGGAATGAGCAGTTCTTC. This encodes CASSHTGWNEQFF.

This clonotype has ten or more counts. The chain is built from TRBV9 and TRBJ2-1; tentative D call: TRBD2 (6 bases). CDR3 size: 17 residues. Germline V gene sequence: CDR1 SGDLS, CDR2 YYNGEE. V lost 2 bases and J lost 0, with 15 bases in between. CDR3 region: CASSVTLAHSSYNEQFF. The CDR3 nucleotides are TGTGCCAGCAGCGTCACGCTAGCGCATAGCTCCTACAATGAGCAGTTCTTC.

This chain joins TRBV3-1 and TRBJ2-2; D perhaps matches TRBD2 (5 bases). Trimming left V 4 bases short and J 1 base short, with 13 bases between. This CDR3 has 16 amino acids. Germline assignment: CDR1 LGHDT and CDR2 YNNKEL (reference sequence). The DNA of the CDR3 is TGTGCCAGCAGCCCCTGGAGTGCGGGGAACACCGGGGAGCTGTTTTTT. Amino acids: CASSPWSAGNTGELFF.

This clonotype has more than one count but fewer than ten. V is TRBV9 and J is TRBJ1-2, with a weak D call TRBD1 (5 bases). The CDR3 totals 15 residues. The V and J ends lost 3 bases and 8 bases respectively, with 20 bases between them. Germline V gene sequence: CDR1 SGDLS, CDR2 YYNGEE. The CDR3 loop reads CASSDAPTGPEGYTF. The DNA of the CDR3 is TGTGCCAGCAGCGATGCACCAACAGGTCCAGAGGGCTACACCTTC.

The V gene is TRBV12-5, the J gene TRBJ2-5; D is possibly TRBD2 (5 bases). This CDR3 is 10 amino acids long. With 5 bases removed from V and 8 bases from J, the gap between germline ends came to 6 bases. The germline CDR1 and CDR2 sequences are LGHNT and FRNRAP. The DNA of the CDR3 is TGTGCTAGTGGTGGAGGTACCCAGTACTTC. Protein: CASGGGTQYF.

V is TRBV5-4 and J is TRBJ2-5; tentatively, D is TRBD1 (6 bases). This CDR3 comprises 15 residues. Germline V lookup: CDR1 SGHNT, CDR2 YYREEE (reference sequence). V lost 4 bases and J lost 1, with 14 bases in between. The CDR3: CASSPQGPPQETQYF. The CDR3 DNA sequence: TGTGCCAGCAGCCCCCAGGGGCCCCCCCAAGAGACCCAGTACTTC.

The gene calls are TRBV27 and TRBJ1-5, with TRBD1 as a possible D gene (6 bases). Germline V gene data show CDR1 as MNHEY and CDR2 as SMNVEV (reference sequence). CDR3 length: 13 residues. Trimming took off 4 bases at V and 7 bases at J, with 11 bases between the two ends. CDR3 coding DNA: TGTGCCAGCAGTTGGGGGACACGGCAGCCCCAGCATTTT. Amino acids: CASSWGTRQPQHF.

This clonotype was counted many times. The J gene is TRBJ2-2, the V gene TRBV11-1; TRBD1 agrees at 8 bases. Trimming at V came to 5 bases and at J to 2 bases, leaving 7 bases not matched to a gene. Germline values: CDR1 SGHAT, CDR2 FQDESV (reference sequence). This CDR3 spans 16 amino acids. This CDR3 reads CASSHRTGSNTGELFF. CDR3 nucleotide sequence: TGTGCCAGCAGCCACCGGACAGGGAGTAACACCGGGGAGCTGTTTTTT.

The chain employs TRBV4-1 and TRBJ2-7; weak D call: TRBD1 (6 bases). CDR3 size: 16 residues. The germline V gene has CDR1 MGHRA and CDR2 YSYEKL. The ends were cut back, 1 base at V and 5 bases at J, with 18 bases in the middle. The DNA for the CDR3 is TGCGCCAGCAGCCAAGTCGCCACCCTACAGGGAGACGAGCAGTACTTC. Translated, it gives CASSQVATLQGDEQYF.

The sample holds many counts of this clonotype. CDR3 in DNA: TGTGCCAGCAGTTACGGGACAGGGGATTCTGGGGCCAACGTCCTGACTTTC. As protein: CASSYGTGDSGANVLTF. The chain employs TRBV6-6 and TRBJ2-6; 10 positions match TRBD1. J lost 1 base, V lost 2 bases, and 2 bases had no gene match. The CDR3 length is 17 residues. The germline V gene has CDR1 MNHNY and CDR2 SVGAGI (reference sequence).

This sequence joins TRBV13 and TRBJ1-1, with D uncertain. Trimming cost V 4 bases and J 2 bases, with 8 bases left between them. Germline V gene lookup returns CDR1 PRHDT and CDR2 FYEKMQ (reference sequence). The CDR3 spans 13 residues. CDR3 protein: CASSSLRNTEAFF. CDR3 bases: TGTGCCAGCAGCTCCCTCCGAAACACTGAAGCTTTCTTT.

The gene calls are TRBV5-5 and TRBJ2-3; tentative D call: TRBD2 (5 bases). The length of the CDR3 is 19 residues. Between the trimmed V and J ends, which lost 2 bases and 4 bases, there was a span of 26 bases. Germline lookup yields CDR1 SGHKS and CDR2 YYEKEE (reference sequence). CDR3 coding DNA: TGTGCCAGCAGCTTTTTGGGTAGGACGGCCGCAACCGGGGCAGATACGCAGTATTTT. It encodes CASSFLGRTAATGADTQYF. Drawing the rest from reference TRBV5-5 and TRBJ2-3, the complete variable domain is DAGVTQSPTHLIKTRGQQVTLRCSPISGHKSVSWYQQVLGQGPQFIFQYYEKEERGRGNFPDRFSARQFPNYSSELNVNALLLGDSALYLCASSFLGRTAATGADTQYFGPGTRLTVL.

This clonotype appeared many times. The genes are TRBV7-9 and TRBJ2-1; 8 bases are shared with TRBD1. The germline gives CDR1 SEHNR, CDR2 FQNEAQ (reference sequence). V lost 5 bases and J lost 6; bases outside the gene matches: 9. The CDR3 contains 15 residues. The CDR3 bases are TGTGCCAGCAGCCCGGACAGGGCTAGGGGCAATGAGCAGTTCTTC. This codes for CASSPDRARGNEQFF.

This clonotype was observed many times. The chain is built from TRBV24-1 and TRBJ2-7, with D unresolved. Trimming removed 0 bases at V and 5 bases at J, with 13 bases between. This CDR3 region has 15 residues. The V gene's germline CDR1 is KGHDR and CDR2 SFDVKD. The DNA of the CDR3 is TGTGCCACCAGTGATTTGCTGGTGGGTCGGAACGAGCAGTACGTC. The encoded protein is CATSDLLVGRNEQYV.

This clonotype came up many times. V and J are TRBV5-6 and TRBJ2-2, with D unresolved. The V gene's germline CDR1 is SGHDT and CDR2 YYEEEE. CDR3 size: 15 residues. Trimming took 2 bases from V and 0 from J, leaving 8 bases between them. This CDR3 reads CASSFMNTNTGELFF. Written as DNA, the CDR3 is TGTGCCAGCAGCTTCATGAACACGAACACCGGGGAGCTGTTTTTT.

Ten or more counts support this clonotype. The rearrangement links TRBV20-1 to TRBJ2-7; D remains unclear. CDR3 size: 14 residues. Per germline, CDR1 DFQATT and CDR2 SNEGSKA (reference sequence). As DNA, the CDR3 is TGCAGCGCTACCCCGAACGCACTCAACTACGAGCAGTACGTC. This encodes CSATPNALNYEQYV.

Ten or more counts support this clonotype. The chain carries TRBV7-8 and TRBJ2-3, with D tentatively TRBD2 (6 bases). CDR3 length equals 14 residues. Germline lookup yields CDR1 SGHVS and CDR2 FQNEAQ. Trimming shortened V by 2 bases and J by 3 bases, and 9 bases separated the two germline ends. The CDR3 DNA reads TGTGCCAGCAGCTTAAATGGGGGGACAGATACGCAGTATTTT. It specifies CASSLNGGTDTQYF.

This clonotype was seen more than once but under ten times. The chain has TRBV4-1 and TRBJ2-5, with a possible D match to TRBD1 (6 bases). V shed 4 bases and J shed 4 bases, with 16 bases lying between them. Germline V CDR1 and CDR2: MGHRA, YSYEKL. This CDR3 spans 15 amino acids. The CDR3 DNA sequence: TGCGCCAGCAGCCCAGGGGTCTATTCAAGAGAGACCCAGTACTTC. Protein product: CASSPGVYSRETQYF.

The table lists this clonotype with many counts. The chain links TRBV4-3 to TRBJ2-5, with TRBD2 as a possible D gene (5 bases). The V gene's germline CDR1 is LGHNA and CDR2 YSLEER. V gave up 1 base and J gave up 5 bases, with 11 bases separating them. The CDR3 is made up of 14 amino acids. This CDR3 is CASSQGSGFETQYF. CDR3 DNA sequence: TGCGCCAGCAGCCAAGGGTCGGGGTTCGAGACCCAGTACTTC.

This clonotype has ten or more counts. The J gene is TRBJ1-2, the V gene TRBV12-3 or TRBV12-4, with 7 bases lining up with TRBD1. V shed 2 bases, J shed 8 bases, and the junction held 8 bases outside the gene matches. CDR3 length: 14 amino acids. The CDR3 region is CASSLNDRVEGYTF. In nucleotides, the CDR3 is TGTGCCAGCAGTTTAAATGACAGGGTGGAGGGCTACACCTTC.

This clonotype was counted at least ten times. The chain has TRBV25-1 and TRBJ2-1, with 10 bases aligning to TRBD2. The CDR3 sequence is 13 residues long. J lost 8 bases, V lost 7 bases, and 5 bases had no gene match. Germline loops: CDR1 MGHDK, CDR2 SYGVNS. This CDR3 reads CASNLAGVDEQFF. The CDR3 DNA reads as TGTGCCAGCAATCTAGCGGGGGTGGATGAGCAGTTCTTC.